This TCR beta chain was captured in a study of cytomegalovirus exposure and HLA in healthy donors. Overall study: Out of about 180 million T cells, an earlier analysis found around 110 million unique TCR beta sequences in total.

Between the trimmed V and J ends, which lost 5 bases and 2 bases, there was a span of 9 bases. CDR3 length: 13 residues. Germline-derived CDR1 and CDR2 are SGHDN and FVKESK. PCR employed 60 Vbeta and 13 Jbeta primers. The assay was immunoSEQ multiplex PCR, and TCRdb's table has in-frame clones only and misses some. Of about 180,000 clones listed, over 65% were seen once; the top ten hold roughly 3.7%. To note about this clone: As yet, its antigen is unknown.

Overall study results and limits: Apparent HLA restriction characterized most CMV-associated TCR beta chains in a later analysis.

The clonotype comes from a woman aged 60-70 years in good health and CMV-seropositive. The rearrangement joins TRBV14 to TRBJ1-1, with D hard to call. What was sequenced was PBMCs. The DNA of the CDR3 is TGTGCCAGCAGCGGCCAGTACAACACTGAAGCTTTCTTT. Translation: CASSGQYNTEAFF.